This TCR beta chain was recorded in a study of shared clonotypes between healthy human individuals. Naive-designated CD8 cells lacked CD45RO, were positively enriched for CCR7, and omitted terminally differentiated effector memory CD45RA+ cells. This CDR3 region has 14 residues. After removal of 4 bases from V and 5 bases from J, the junction contained 8 bases not matched to a gene. CDR1 and CDR2 from the germline V gene are SGHDT and YYEEEE. This was a deep-level run. Genomic DNA from each subset was divided evenly over several immunoSEQ plates. The assay was immunoSEQ multiplex PCR, and TCRdb's table has in-frame clones only and misses some. The sample gives about 590,000 clones, 95% of which show up once; 0.11% is in the top ten.

Sequenced input: naive CD8+ T cells sorted from blood. The receptor comes from a woman between 25 and 40 years old in good health. The chain has TRBV5-6 and TRBJ1-2; 7 nucleotides agree with TRBD1. In nucleotides, the CDR3 is TGTGCCAGCAGCCTACCCGGGACAGAGTATGGCTACACCTTC. Its protein is CASSLPGTEYGYTF.